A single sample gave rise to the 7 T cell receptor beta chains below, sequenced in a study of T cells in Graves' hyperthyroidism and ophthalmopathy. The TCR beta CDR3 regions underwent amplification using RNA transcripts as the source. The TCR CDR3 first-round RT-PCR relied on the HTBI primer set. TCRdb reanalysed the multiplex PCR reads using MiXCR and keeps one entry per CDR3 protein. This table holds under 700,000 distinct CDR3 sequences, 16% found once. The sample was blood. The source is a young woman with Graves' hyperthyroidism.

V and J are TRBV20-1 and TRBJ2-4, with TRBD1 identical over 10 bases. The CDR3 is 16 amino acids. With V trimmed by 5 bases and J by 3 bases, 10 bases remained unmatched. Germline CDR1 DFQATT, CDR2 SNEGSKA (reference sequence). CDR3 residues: CSAWGQGLGVKNIQYF. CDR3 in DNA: TGCAGTGCTTGGGGACAGGGGCTAGGCGTCAAAAACATTCAGTACTTC.

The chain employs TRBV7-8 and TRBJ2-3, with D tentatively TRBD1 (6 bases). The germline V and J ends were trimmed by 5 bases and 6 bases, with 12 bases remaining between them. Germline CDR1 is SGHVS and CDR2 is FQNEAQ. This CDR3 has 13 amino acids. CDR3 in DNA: TGTGCCAGCAGCATAAACGACAGGGATACGCAGTATTTT. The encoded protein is CASSINDRDTQYF.

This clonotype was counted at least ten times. CDR3 DNA: TGTGCCAGCAGTACCAGCGGGGGAAGAGATACGCAGTATTTT. Translation: CASSTSGGRDTQYF. The chain has TRBV7-2 and TRBJ2-3; 8 bases map to TRBD2. Germline V gives CDR1 SGHTA, CDR2 FQGNSA. V trimming: 6 bases; J trimming: 5 bases; junction bases outside the gene matches: 7. The CDR3 runs 14 residues.

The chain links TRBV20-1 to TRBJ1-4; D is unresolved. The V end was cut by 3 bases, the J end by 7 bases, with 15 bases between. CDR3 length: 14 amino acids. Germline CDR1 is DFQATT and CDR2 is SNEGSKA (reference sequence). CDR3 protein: CSASPLLVGEKLFF. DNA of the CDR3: TGCAGTGCTAGCCCATTGCTAGTCGGTGAAAAACTGTTTTTT.

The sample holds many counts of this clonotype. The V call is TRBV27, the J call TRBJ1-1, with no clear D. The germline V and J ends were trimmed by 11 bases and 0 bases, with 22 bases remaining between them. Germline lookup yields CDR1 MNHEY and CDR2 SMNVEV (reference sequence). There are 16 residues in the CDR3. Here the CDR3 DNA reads TGTGCCGGAAGGATTTTTCGGGAAGTTATGAACACTGAAGCTTTCTTT. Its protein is CAGRIFREVMNTEAFF.

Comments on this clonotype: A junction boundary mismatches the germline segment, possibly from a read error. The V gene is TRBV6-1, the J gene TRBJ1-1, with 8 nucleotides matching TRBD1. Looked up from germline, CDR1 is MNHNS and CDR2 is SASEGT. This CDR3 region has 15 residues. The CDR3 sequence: CASSQAGTGNTEAFF. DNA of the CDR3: TGTGCCAGCAGTCAAGCCGGGACAGGAAACACTGAAGCTTTCTTT.

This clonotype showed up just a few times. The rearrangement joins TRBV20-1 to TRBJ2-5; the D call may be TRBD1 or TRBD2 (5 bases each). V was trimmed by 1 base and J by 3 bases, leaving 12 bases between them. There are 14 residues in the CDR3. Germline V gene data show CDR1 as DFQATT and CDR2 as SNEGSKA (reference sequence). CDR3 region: CSARAGTVEETQYF. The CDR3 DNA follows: TGCAGTGCTAGAGCTGGGACGGTGGAAGAGACCCAGTACTTC.